This T cell receptor (beta chain) originates from a study of cytomegalovirus exposure and HLA in healthy donors. The V gene's germline CDR1 is SNHLY and CDR2 FYNNEI. The CDR3 consists of 17 residues. Trimming cost V 4 bases and J 1 base; bases outside gene matches: 5. 60 Vbeta and 13 Jbeta primers were used in PCR. Using immunoSEQ multiplex PCR, the repertoire was profiled, and TCRdb retains in-frame clones only, with some absent. Of over 150,000 clones in the sample, about 71% were seen once. Comments on this clone: The antigen remains undetermined.

Study results and caveats: A highly shared variant cluster was judged a likely technical artifact. Overall, around 160 TCR beta chains were annotated as cytomegalovirus-associated.

The V gene is TRBV2, the J gene TRBJ2-6; 9 positions match TRBD1. What was sequenced was PBMCs. This clonotype was sampled from a woman in her thirties in good health and CMV-seronegative. Written as DNA, the CDR3 is TGTGCCAGCAGTGTCTGGGACAGGGTTTCTGGGGCCAACGTCCTGACTTTC. Its translation is CASSVWDRVSGANVLTF. The complete variable domain, with remaining parts taken from reference TRBV2 and TRBJ2-6, reads EPEVTQTPSHQVTQMGQEVILRCVPISNHLYFYWYRQILGQKVEFLVSFYNNEISEKSEIFDDQFSVERPDGSNFTLKIRSTKLEDSAMYFCASSVWDRVSGANVLTFGAGSRLTVL.